This TCR beta chain was sequenced for a study of T cells in Graves' hyperthyroidism and ophthalmopathy. The CDR3 has 15 residues. Study findings and constraints: Within blood appeared most thyroid clonotypes that had expanded above 0.001. Ophthalmopathy was distinguished from stable hyperthyroidism by 13 V-J signatures.

Stable Graves' hyperthyroidism denoted no ophthalmopathy progression over 18 months. On this clonotype: Its antigen is unidentified.

Researchers took RNA transcripts and amplified the TCR beta CDR3 regions from them. The HTBI set primed first-round TCR CDR3 RT-PCR. TCRdb re-derived calls from the multiplex PCR reads in MiXCR, one entry per CDR3 protein. The sample lists about 580,000 distinct CDR3 sequences; about half were seen once. Sequencing was performed on peripheral blood or thyroid tissue (not recorded which). The origin of this receptor is a woman aged 18 to 35 with Graves' hyperthyroidism. The chain combines TRBV12-3 or TRBV12-4 with TRBJ2-5; 8 nucleotides align to TRBD2. The tail of the sequence fits TRBJ2-4 better, so the J call may be wrong. The CDR3 protein is CASSYGARGGNIQYF. CDR3 nucleotide sequence: TGTGCCAGCAGTTACGGGGCCCGGGGGGGAAACATTCAGTACTTC.